The table lists the clone carrying this TCR beta chain with a few counts. Germline loops: CDR1 SGHRS, CDR2 YFSETQ. V lost 6 bases and J lost 2, with 17 bases in between. CDR3 size: 15 residues. The data were obtained in a study of regulatory T cells in long-lasting Graves disease. The time point: persistent/refractory GD, antithyroid drugs over 5 years with positive TRAb. PBMCs provided the RNA from which the TCR library was made. EDTA tubes were used for drawing 8.5 to 9.5 milliliters of peripheral blood. Building the TCR beta libraries relied on iRepertoire HTBI primers, and CDR3 regions underwent Arm-PCR. TCRdb reprocessed the multiplex PCR reads via MiXCR and lists one record per CDR3 protein. This table holds fewer than 400,000 distinct CDR3 sequences, less than 20% found once.

The source of this sequence is a female donor with Graves disease. The rearrangement joins TRBV5-1 to TRBJ2-5; D could derive from TRBD1 or TRBD2 (6 bases each). The sequencing used peripheral blood mononuclear cells (PBMCs), collected when the disease was refractory, from a patient treated with antithyroid drugs. The CDR3 region is CASNRGLAAQETQYF. CDR3 coding DNA: TGCGCCAGCAACCGGGGGCTGGCGGCTCAAGAGACCCAGTACTTC.